The 4 T cell receptor beta chains below all came from one sample that was sequenced in a study of identical twins. TCRdb processed the 5' RACE reads anew with MiXCR; each CDR3 protein has one entry. Of approximately 600,000 distinct CDR3 sequences in the sample, 9.6% were seen once. Separately, the same data were catalogued under a study of yellow fever vaccine responses in identical twins.

The sample taken for sequencing was PBMCs. The receptors were gathered from a woman aged 18-29 years in good health.

This clonotype turned up a few times. V is TRBV3-1 and J is TRBJ2-2; D perhaps matches TRBD1 (6 bases). Germline V gene data show CDR1 as LGHDT and CDR2 as YNNKEL (reference sequence). The length of the CDR3 is 15 residues. Trimming shortened V by 0 bases and J by 6 bases, and 11 bases separated the two germline ends. The CDR3 reads CASSQDPTGPGELFF. The CDR3 region has the DNA TGTGCCAGCAGCCAAGACCCCACAGGGCCCGGGGAGCTGTTTTTT.

This clonotype was seen a few times. The V and J genes are TRBV20-1 and TRBJ2-1, with D hard to call. The CDR3 sequence is 15 residues long. The V and J ends lost 0 bases and 0 bases respectively, with 9 bases between them. Germline V lookup: CDR1 DFQATT, CDR2 SNEGSKA (reference sequence). CDR3 DNA: TGCAGTGCTAGAGAGACTTTGAGCTCCTACAATGAGCAGTTCTTC. Residues: CSARETLSSYNEQFF.

In its sample, this clonotype was seen a few times. The CDR3 DNA reads TGTGCCAGCAGCTTGGAGGATCAGGGTATAACTAATGAAAAACTGTTTTTT. This encodes CASSLEDQGITNEKLFF. This chain uses TRBV5-5 with TRBJ1-4, with a weak D call TRBD1 (5 bases). Germline CDR1 SGHKS, CDR2 YYEKEE (reference sequence). This CDR3 contains 17 residues. V was pared by 0 bases and J by 1 base, with 13 bases between.

This sequence joins TRBV20-1 and TRBJ1-1; TRBD1 matches at 12 bases. The CDR3 consists of 14 residues. Per germline, CDR1 DFQATT and CDR2 SNEGSKA (reference sequence). The V and J ends lost 7 bases and 4 bases, in that order; junction bases with no gene match: 7. The CDR3 here is CSGDRGRLSTEAFF. CDR3 DNA: TGCAGTGGGGACAGGGGGCGTTTGTCCACTGAAGCTTTCTTT.